Presented here are 3 T cell receptor beta chains from one specimen sequenced in a study of blood T cell repertoires in COVID-19. TCRdb's table, derived via immunoSEQ multiplex PCR, lists solely in-frame clones and lacks some. Of around 390,000 clones listed, around nine tenths are singletons. Sequenced material: PBMCs or T cells enriched from blood (not recorded which). These receptors came from a woman between 50 and 59 years old who had recovered from COVID-19.

J is TRBJ2-4 and V is TRBV7-2; 7 bases line up with TRBD2. The germline V gene has CDR1 SGHTA and CDR2 FQGNSA. The CDR3 is made up of 17 amino acids. Trimming took 6 bases from V and 0 from J; bases not matched to a gene: 11. As DNA, the CDR3 is TGTGCCAGCAGTTCCGGAGCGGGGACTCTAGCCAAAAACATTCAGTACTTC. Translated, it gives CASSSGAGTLAKNIQYF.

The chain has TRBV3-1 (or the pseudogene TRBV3-2) and TRBJ1-5; D is unresolved. V was shortened by 1 base and J by 8 bases, with 9 bases between the two germline ends. The CDR3 is 13 amino acids. CDR1 and CDR2 (germline): LGHDT, YNNKEL (reference sequence). The CDR3 nucleotides are TGTGCCAGCAGCCAAGGGCTTCGGGAGCCCCAGCATTTT. This gives the protein CASSQGLREPQHF.

This chain links TRBV7-8 with TRBJ1-1; the match to TRBD1 covers 9 bases. V shed 4 bases, J shed 4 bases, and the junction held 10 bases outside the gene matches. Germline CDR1 and CDR2: SGHVS and FQNEAQ. CDR3 size: 16 residues. The chain's CDR3 is CASSSSWGQGSTEAFF. CDR3 nucleotide sequence: TGTGCCAGCAGCTCAAGCTGGGGACAGGGATCCACTGAAGCTTTCTTT.